The 2 T cell receptor beta chains below were found in one sample sequenced in a study of blood T cells in healthy people across ages. Then a second PCR, running roughly 7 to 11 cycles, was carried out with a sample-barcoded 5' primer and a J-beta primer mix. TCRdb re-called the 5' RACE reads through MiXCR, storing one row per CDR3 protein. The sample consists of hundreds of thousands of distinct CDR3 sequences, approximately 40% of them appearing once. Source material: blood. These receptors came from a man older than 75 in good health.

The chain links TRBV20-1 to TRBJ2-1; D perhaps matches TRBD1 (5 bases). This CDR3 is built from 14 residues. Trimming removed 5 bases at V and 5 bases at J, with 16 bases between. Germline V lookup: CDR1 DFQATT, CDR2 SNEGSKA (reference sequence). In DNA, the CDR3 is TGCAGTGCTCCACCCGGCAGGGATAACAATGAGCAGTTCTTC. As protein: CSAPPGRDNNEQFF.

V and J are TRBV11-2 and TRBJ2-5, with no clear D. Germline V lookup: CDR1 SGHAT, CDR2 FQNNGV. The CDR3 is 14 amino acids. The V gene lost 5 bases and the J gene lost 5 bases, with 15 bases spanning the gap. CDR3 DNA: TGTGCCAGCAGCCCCTATTCGGCAGGCGAGACCCAGTACTTC. Its translation is CASSPYSAGETQYF.